Below are 16 T cell receptor beta chains sequenced from a single sample in a study of T cell responses to AZD1222 COVID-19 vaccine. Some clones are missing from TCRdb's copy, which holds only in-frame ones; the method was immunoSEQ multiplex PCR. The table records about 78,000 clones, roughly 90% of them present only once. The material was peripheral blood, obtained 28 days after the second AZD1222 dose. These receptors originate from an adult who received the AZD1222 COVID-19 vaccine.

This rearrangement joins TRBV5-6 to TRBJ2-1, with D unresolved. The CDR3 runs 11 residues. Germline CDR1 reads SGHDT; CDR2 reads YYEEEE. The V end was cut by 9 bases, the J end by 7 bases, with 11 bases between. The CDR3 nucleotides read TGTGCCACCGCTTTTGGTAATGAGCAGTTCTTC. Amino acid sequence: CATAFGNEQFF.

The V and J genes are TRBV7-9 and TRBJ2-2; 9 nucleotides match TRBD1. The CDR3 totals 17 residues. The V gene's germline CDR1 is SEHNR and CDR2 FQNEAQ (reference sequence). J was trimmed by 3 bases and V by 1 base; bases with no gene match: 6. CDR3 amino acids: CASSLVGQGSYTGELFF. CDR3 DNA sequence: TGTGCCAGCAGCTTAGTTGGACAGGGGTCTTACACCGGGGAGCTGTTTTTT.

The chain has TRBV7-2 and TRBJ1-2; D may be TRBD1 (5 bases). Germline CDR1 and CDR2: SGHTA and FQGNSA. The CDR3 contains 13 residues. The germline V and J ends were trimmed by 5 bases and 3 bases, with 10 bases remaining between them. CDR3 DNA sequence: TGTGCCAGCAGCGATGGGGGTTACTATGGCTACACCTTC. It codes for CASSDGGYYGYTF.

The CDR3 region is CASKLQGPAFF. CDR3 sequence (DNA): TGTGCCAGCAAATTACAGGGGCCAGCTTTCTTT. This rearrangement joins TRBV28 to TRBJ1-1; 7 bases line up with TRBD1. J gave up 10 bases and V 7 bases, and 6 bases lay outside the gene matches. Looked up from germline, CDR1 is MDHEN and CDR2 is SYDVKM. The CDR3 is 11 residues long.

V usage is TRBV3-1 (or the pseudogene TRBV3-2) and J usage is TRBJ2-6, with D maybe TRBD1 (7 bases). Germline V gives CDR1 LGHDT, CDR2 YNNKEL (reference sequence). The CDR3 spans 18 residues. V shed 1 base and J shed 0 bases, with 13 bases lying between them. The CDR3 nucleotides read TGTGCCAGCAGCCAAGTCGTCAGGGGGGACTCTGGGGCCAACGTCCTGACTTTC. Its translation: CASSQVVRGDSGANVLTF.

This clone was observed a few times. The chain carries TRBV4-1 and TRBJ2-7, with a tentative D call TRBD2 (7 bases). The CDR3 spans 14 residues. Germline CDR1 and CDR2: MGHRA and YSYEKL. Trimming took off 1 base at V and 6 bases at J, with 13 bases between the two ends. This CDR3 reads CASSQGGGRAEQYF. CDR3 in DNA: TGCGCCAGCAGCCAAGGCGGGGGCCGAGCCGAGCAGTACTTC.

The rearrangement uses TRBV28 and TRBJ2-5; D gene ambiguous. Trimming shortened V by 2 bases and J by 5 bases, and 9 bases separated the two germline ends. The germline CDR1 and CDR2 sequences are MDHEN and SYDVKM. The CDR3 spans 13 residues. The CDR3 DNA is TGTGCCAGCAGTTTAGGGCGGACGGAGACCCAGTACTTC. It is translated as CASSLGRTETQYF. Combining the CDR3 with reference TRBV28 and TRBJ2-5 gives the whole variable domain DVKVTQSSRYLVKRTGEKVFLECVQDMDHENMFWYRQDPGLGLRLIYFSYDVKMKEKGDIPEGYSVSREKKERFSLILESASTNQTSMYLCASSLGRTETQYFGPGTRLLVL.

The chain links TRBV9 to TRBJ1-3; D remains ambiguous. The CDR3 totals 18 residues. V was pared by 0 bases and J by 1 base, with 17 bases between. Germline V lookup: CDR1 SGDLS, CDR2 YYNGEE. DNA of the CDR3: TGTGCCAGCAGCGTAGGGCCAGGCGGGAGGGTATCTGGAAACACCATATATTTT. It translates to CASSVGPGGRVSGNTIYF. Using reference TRBV9 and TRBJ1-3 for the parts outside the CDR3, the full variable domain is DSGVTQTPKHLITATGQRVTLRCSPRSGDLSVYWYQQSLDQGLQFLIQYYNGEERAKGNILERFSAQQFPDLHSELNLSSLELGDSALYFCASSVGPGGRVSGNTIYFGEGSWLTVV.

The rearrangement joins TRBV27 to TRBJ2-2, with a tentative D call TRBD2 (7 bases). CDR1 is MNHEY, CDR2 SMNVEV, per germline (reference sequence). The CDR3 is 14 amino acids. V was trimmed by 5 bases and J by 8 bases, leaving 15 bases between them. Here the CDR3 reads CASSEAGATGELFF. CDR3 nucleotide sequence: TGTGCCAGCAGTGAGGCGGGGGCGACGGGGGAGCTGTTTTTT.

This clone was recorded once. This rearrangement joins TRBV29-1 to TRBJ1-1; 8 bases are a match to TRBD1. CDR1 and CDR2 (germline): SQVTM, ANQGSEA. Trimming removed 7 bases from V and 0 bases from J; junction bases left unmatched: 7. The CDR3 extends over 14 amino acids. The CDR3 region has the DNA TGCAGCGGCTACAGGGGGGGCATGAACACTGAAGCTTTCTTT. Its protein product is CSGYRGGMNTEAFF.

This clone came up a few times. V usage is TRBV4-1 and J usage is TRBJ1-1, with D hard to call. Looked up from germline, CDR1 is MGHRA and CDR2 is YSYEKL. The CDR3 spans 15 residues. V was shortened by 6 bases and J by 6 bases, with 20 bases between the two germline ends. CDR3 DNA sequence: TGCGCCAGCAGATGGAGTTCGCGCAGCGCCCCTGAAGCTTTCTTT. It specifies CASRWSSRSAPEAFF.

This chain joins TRBV28 and TRBJ2-7; 7 positions match TRBD2. The junction had 9 bases not matched to a gene; V was cut back by 4 bases and J by 0 bases. The CDR3 runs 16 residues. Germline assignment: CDR1 MDHEN and CDR2 SYDVKM. CDR3 amino acids: CASSSSGGSGSYEQYF. The CDR3 DNA is TGTGCCAGCAGTTCCTCCGGGGGGTCAGGCTCCTACGAGCAGTACTTC.

The genes are TRBV4-2 and TRBJ1-3, with 10 bases that match TRBD1. CDR3 length: 20 residues. Germline V CDR1 and CDR2: LGHNA, YNFKEQ. V dropped 3 bases and J dropped 1; count of bases not matched to a gene: 15. CDR3 DNA: TGTGCCAGCAGCCACCCCCGGGGGACAGGGGTTGATCGGTCTGGAAACACCATATATTTT. It is translated as CASSHPRGTGVDRSGNTIYF.

This chain joins TRBV11-2 and TRBJ2-7; 8 bases fit TRBD1. The germline V gene has CDR1 SGHAT and CDR2 FQNNGV. V was clipped by 7 bases and J by 3 bases; unmatched bases: 11. This CDR3 spans 15 amino acids. CDR3 bases: TGTGCCAGCAACTCCAGAGACAGGGGCGTCTACGAGCAGTACTTC. Its translation is CASNSRDRGVYEQYF.

With regard to this clone: Germline is not matched at one junction end, which may reflect a read error. The chain recombines TRBV6-2 or TRBV6-3 with TRBJ2-7; 9 nucleotides line up with TRBD2. The CDR3 sequence is 13 residues long. In germline, CDR1 is MNHEY, CDR2 SVGEGT. CDR3 protein: CASSYSGAGGVNF. The CDR3 coding sequence is TGTGCCAGCAGTTACTCAGGAGCGGGGGGCGTCAACTTC.

The chain recombines TRBV5-4 with TRBJ2-7; 8 nucleotides agree with TRBD1. Germline V gene sequence: CDR1 SGHNT, CDR2 YYREEE (reference sequence). The CDR3 has 16 residues. With 3 bases clipped from V and 3 bases from J, the junction kept 11 bases outside the gene matches. CDR3 bases: TGTGCCAGCAGCTCGCGGCGACAGGGGCCCGGCTACGAGCAGTACTTC. It encodes CASSSRRQGPGYEQYF. The entire variable domain, with the rest obtained from reference TRBV5-4 and TRBJ2-7, is as follows: ETGVTQSPTHLIKTRGQQVTLRCSSQSGHNTVSWYQQALGQGPQFIFQYYREEENGRGNFPPRFSGLQFPNYSSELNVNALELDDSALYLCASSSRRQGPGYEQYFGPGTRLTVT.